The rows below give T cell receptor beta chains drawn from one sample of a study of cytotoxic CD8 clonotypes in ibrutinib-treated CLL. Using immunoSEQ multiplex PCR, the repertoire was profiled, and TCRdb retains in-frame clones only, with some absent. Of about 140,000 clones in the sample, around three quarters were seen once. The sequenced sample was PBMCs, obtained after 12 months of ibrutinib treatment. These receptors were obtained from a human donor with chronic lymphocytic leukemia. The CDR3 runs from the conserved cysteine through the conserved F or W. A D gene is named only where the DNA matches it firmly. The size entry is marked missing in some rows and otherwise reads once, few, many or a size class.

CDR3: CASSPGIYEQYF
DNA: TGTGCCAGCAGTCCGGGGATCTACGAGCAGTACTTC
V: TRBV27
D: -
J: TRBJ2-7
size: -

CDR3: CASSLTKNIQYF
DNA: TGTGCCAGCAGTTTGACCAAAAACATTCAGTACTTC
V: TRBV27
D: -
J: TRBJ2-4
size: -

CDR3: CASSPLPYNEQFF
DNA: TGTGCCAGCAGCCCCCTGCCATACAATGAGCAGTTCTTC
V: TRBV7-9
D: -
J: TRBJ2-1
size: -

CDR3: CASSIDPRGNTGELFF
DNA: TGTGCCAGTAGTATAGATCCTAGGGGGAACACCGGGGAGCTGTTTTTT
V: TRBV19
D: -
J: TRBJ2-2
size: -

CDR3: CASSPQQGGSETQYF
DNA: TGTGCCAGCTCACCTCAGCAGGGAGGTTCAGAGACCCAGTACTTC
V: TRBV18
D: -
J: TRBJ2-5
size: -

CDR3: CASSKRLTTNYGYTF
DNA: TGTGCCAGCAGCAAAAGATTAACCACTAACTATGGCTACACCTTC
V: TRBV21-1
D: -
J: TRBJ1-2
size: -

CDR3: CSVALVSYEQYF
DNA: TGCAGCGTTGCTCTGGTCTCCTACGAGCAGTACTTC
V: TRBV29-1
D: -
J: TRBJ2-7
size: -

CDR3: CASSLEGVQETQYF
DNA: TGTGCCAGCAGCTTGGAGGGGGTCCAAGAGACCCAGTACTTC
V: TRBV5-5
D: -
J: TRBJ2-5
size: once

CDR3: CASSSPGGRSKNIQYF
DNA: TGTGCCAGCAGCTCTCCAGGGGGGAGGTCCAAAAACATTCAGTACTTC
V: TRBV28
D: -
J: TRBJ2-4
size: -

CDR3: CASSQLAGGRRDTDTQYF
DNA: TGTGCCAGCAGCCAACTAGCGGGGGGCCGACGAGACACAGATACGCAGTATTTT
V: TRBV7-2
D: TRBD2
J: TRBJ2-3
size: -

CDR3: CASVGPLNTEAFF
DNA: TGTGCCAGCGTGGGACCCTTGAACACTGAAGCTTTCTTT
V: TRBV6-1
D: -
J: TRBJ1-1
size: -

CDR3: CASSYSAGELFF
DNA: TGTGCCAGCAGTTACTCGGCCGGGGAGCTGTTTTTT
V: TRBV6-5
D: -
J: TRBJ2-2
size: once

CDR3: CASSLGQMNTIYF
DNA: TGTGCCAGCAGCTTGGGACAGATGAACACCATATATTTT
V: TRBV7-2
D: TRBD1
J: TRBJ1-3
size: -

CDR3: CASSPAQNFHGYTF
DNA: TGTGCCAGCAGCCCCGCACAGAATTTTCATGGCTACACCTTC
V: TRBV11-3
D: -
J: TRBJ1-2
size: -

CDR3: CASTQSGGVLETQYF
DNA: TGTGCCAGCACCCAATCGGGGGGGGTCCTGGAGACCCAGTACTTC
V: TRBV7-7
D: TRBD2
J: TRBJ2-5
size: -

CDR3: CASSVPGLAGNEQYF
DNA: TGTGCCAGCAGCGTACCGGGACTAGCGGGAAACGAGCAGTACTTC
V: TRBV7-3
D: TRBD2
J: TRBJ2-7
size: -

CDR3: CASSIFPAGISYEQYF
DNA: TGTGCCAGCAGTATTTTCCCCGCAGGGATCTCCTACGAGCAGTACTTC
V: TRBV28
D: -
J: TRBJ2-7
size: few

CDR3: CASSFLGGGNTEAFF
DNA: TGTGCCAGCAGTTTCCTCGGGGGTGGAAACACTGAAGCTTTCTTT
V: TRBV27
D: -
J: TRBJ1-1
size: -

CDR3: CASSPLASGGHLGQYF
DNA: TGTGCCAGCAGTCCCTTGGCCTCTGGGGGTCATTTAGGGCAGTACTTC
V: TRBV27
D: -
J: TRBJ2-7
size: -

CDR3: CASSQDRTGRAGNTIYF
DNA: TGTGCCAGCAGCCAAGACCGGACAGGAAGGGCTGGAAACACCATATATTTT
V: TRBV14
D: TRBD1
J: TRBJ1-3
size: -

CDR3: CASSQDVSSYEQYF
DNA: TGCGCCAGCAGCCAAGACGTAAGCTCCTACGAGCAGTACTTC
V: TRBV4-3
D: -
J: TRBJ2-7
size: -

CDR3: CASSTLTGELFF
DNA: TGTGCCAGCAGTACCCTCACCGGGGAGCTGTTTTTT
V: TRBV28
D: -
J: TRBJ2-2
size: -

CDR3: CASSGHSWGLEWYEQYF
DNA: TGTGCCAGCAGTGGTCATTCCTGGGGACTAGAATGGTACGAGCAGTACTTC
V: TRBV2
D: TRBD2
J: TRBJ2-7
size: -

CDR3: CAWRGLEGTDTQYF
DNA: TGTGCCTGGAGGGGACTTGAGGGTACAGATACGCAGTATTTT
V: TRBV30
D: -
J: TRBJ2-3
size: -

CDR3: CASSDLAGGKQFF
DNA: TGTGCCAGTAGTGACTTAGCGGGAGGGAAGCAGTTCTTC
V: TRBV19
D: TRBD2
J: TRBJ2-1
size: -

CDR3: CASSLNTARPQHF
DNA: TGTGCCAGCAGTCTAAATACCGCTCGACCCCAGCATTTT
V: TRBV27
D: -
J: TRBJ1-5
size: -

CDR3: CASSLGQTYGYTF
DNA: TGTGCCAGCAGTCTCGGACAGACCTATGGCTACACCTTC
V: TRBV6-5
D: -
J: TRBJ1-2
size: -

CDR3: CASSEFTLNQPQHF
DNA: TGTGCCAGCAGTGAATTCACACTGAATCAGCCCCAGCATTTT
V: TRBV25-1
D: -
J: TRBJ1-5
size: -

CDR3: CASSPLLGGWDTEAFF
DNA: TGTGCCAGCAGTCCCCTTTTGGGTGGGTGGGACACTGAAGCTTTCTTT
V: TRBV6-6
D: -
J: TRBJ1-1
size: once

CDR3: CASTSSWGNNSPLHF
DNA: TGTGCCAGTACCTCCAGCTGGGGAAATAATTCACCCCTCCACTTT
V: TRBV19
D: -
J: TRBJ1-6
size: -

CDR3: CASRTGLYLDTEAFF
DNA: TGTGCCAGTAGGACAGGGCTTTATTTGGACACTGAAGCTTTCTTT
V: TRBV19
D: TRBD1
J: TRBJ1-1
size: -

CDR3: CASSPGGSNQPQHF
DNA: TGTGCCAGCTCACCGGGGGGTAGCAATCAGCCCCAGCATTTT
V: TRBV18
D: -
J: TRBJ1-5
size: -

CDR3: CASIPQHF
DNA: TGTGCCAGTATCCCCCAGCATTTT
V: TRBV19
D: -
J: TRBJ1-5
size: -

CDR3: CASSSTGTASTEAFF
DNA: TGTGCCAGCAGTTCTACCGGGACAGCGAGCACTGAAGCTTTCTTT
V: TRBV27
D: TRBD1
J: TRBJ1-1
size: -

CDR3: CASSLSSGVEAFF
DNA: TGTGCCAGCAGTTTATCCTCCGGGGTCGAAGCTTTCTTT
V: TRBV28
D: -
J: TRBJ1-1
size: -

CDR3: CASGLGTDFSYEQYF
DNA: TGTGCTAGTGGTTTAGGGACTGACTTCTCCTACGAGCAGTACTTC
V: TRBV12-5
D: -
J: TRBJ2-7
size: -

CDR3: CASSVYRGDTEAFF
DNA: TGTGCCAGCAGTGTCTACAGGGGCGACACTGAAGCTTTCTTT
V: TRBV2
D: TRBD1
J: TRBJ1-1
size: once

CDR3: CAWSALSMGQPENTGELFF
DNA: TGTGCCTGGAGTGCTCTTTCGATGGGACAGCCTGAGAACACCGGGGAGCTGTTTTTT
V: TRBV30
D: TRBD1
J: TRBJ2-2
size: -

CDR3: CASSYSTGSTGELFF
DNA: TGTGCCAGCAGTTACTCGACGGGGAGCACCGGGGAGCTGTTTTTT
V: TRBV6-5
D: -
J: TRBJ2-2
size: -

CDR3: CASSPIDSYEQYF
DNA: TGTGCCAGCAGCCCTATCGACAGCTACGAGCAGTACTTC
V: TRBV6-6
D: -
J: TRBJ2-7
size: -

CDR3: CASSFTIYNEQFF
DNA: TGTGCCAGCAGCTTCACCATCTACAATGAGCAGTTCTTC
V: TRBV11-3
D: -
J: TRBJ2-1
size: -

CDR3: CASSLQGLAGGEQFF
DNA: TGTGCCAGCAGCCTCCAGGGACTAGCGGGGGGTGAGCAGTTCTTC
V: TRBV7-9
D: TRBD2
J: TRBJ2-1
size: -

CDR3: CASSPDRAQPQHF
DNA: TGTGCCAGCAGCCCAGACAGGGCTCAGCCCCAGCATTTT
V: TRBV7-2
D: TRBD1
J: TRBJ1-5
size: -

CDR3: CASSFVLGGEVTDTQYF
DNA: TGCGCCAGCAGCTTTGTGTTGGGGGGCGAAGTAACAGATACGCAGTATTTT
V: TRBV5-1
D: -
J: TRBJ2-3
size: few

CDR3: CASSFVGQGEKLFF
DNA: TGTGCCAGCAGTTTTGTAGGACAGGGGGAAAAACTGTTTTTT
V: TRBV28
D: TRBD1
J: TRBJ1-4
size: few

CDR3: CASSPGGTSTDTQYF
DNA: TGTGCCAGCTCACCAGGAGGTACTAGCACAGATACGCAGTATTTT
V: TRBV18
D: -
J: TRBJ2-3
size: -

CDR3: CASSTRDRYYGYTF
DNA: TGTGCCAGCAGCACAAGGGACAGGTACTATGGCTACACCTTC
V: TRBV9
D: TRBD1
J: TRBJ1-2
size: -

CDR3: CASSALRNEQYF
DNA: TGTGCCAGCAGTGCGCTGAGGAACGAGCAGTACTTC
V: TRBV2
D: -
J: TRBJ2-7
size: few

CDR3: CASSSGGKETQYF
DNA: TGTGCCAGCAGCTCCGGGGGGAAAGAGACCCAGTACTTC
V: TRBV7-9
D: TRBD2
J: TRBJ2-5
size: -

CDR3: CASSETGVSNQPQHF
DNA: TGTGCCAGCAGTGAGACAGGAGTTAGCAATCAGCCCCAGCATTTT
V: TRBV6-1
D: -
J: TRBJ1-5
size: -

CDR3: CASSTHLSNQPQHF
DNA: TGTGCCAGCAGCACCCATCTTAGCAATCAGCCCCAGCATTTT
V: TRBV7-2
D: -
J: TRBJ1-5
size: -